The clone carrying this T cell receptor (beta chain) was observed a few times. Its antigen is not identified. The data are from a study of T-cell reconstitution after alpha-beta-depleted transplantation in children. Study-level points and caveats: From surviving recipient T cells and thymic progenitors came the high day-60 TCRbeta diversity observed in some patients. A year post-transplant, T-cell counts and diversity derived mostly from newly produced T cells. Reported findings indicate that, about two months after transplant, alpha-beta T cells came from several hundred expanded clones, which were derived from non-depleted graft cells.

Unique molecular identifiers were used to barcode this TCRbeta library. Each CDR3 protein is one row after TCRdb ran MiXCR on the PCR reads. Of about 460,000 distinct CDR3 sequences listed, about 11% are singletons. CDR3 length equals 16 residues. Germline V gene sequence: CDR1 MDHEN, CDR2 SYDVKM. Deletions cut 10 bases from V and 0 bases from J, with 20 bases between. This rearrangement joins TRBV28 to TRBJ2-3; no clear D. The starting material was PBMCs, obtained before TCRalphabeta/CD19-depleted stem cell transplant. This sequence was found in a child aged 2-15 years with inherited bone marrow failure, due to receive a stem cell transplant. DNA of the CDR3: TGTGCCATCTTGGAGTCCTATCGGAGCAGCACAGATACGCAGTATTTT. Translated: CAILESYRSSTDTQYF.